This TCR beta chain was sequenced in a study of cytomegalovirus exposure and HLA in healthy donors. Study at large: Early released data comprised about 90 million unique TCRs from HLA-typed donors.

The PCR employed 60 Vbeta primers together with 13 Jbeta primers. Only in-frame clones appear in the TCRdb table, and some are missing; sequencing was by immunoSEQ multiplex PCR. Of roughly 250,000 clones in the sample, roughly four fifths were seen once. Of note for this clone: Antigen unknown. Other DNA sequences from this sample encode an identical CDR3 as well.

General study points: With later analysis, a missense DCLRE1C variant became linked to TCR beta V- and J-gene trimming. By HLA locus, TCR association rates varied in a later analysis, with DRB1 showing the most and HLA-C the fewest. Later examination showed HLA-associated TCR beta chains had greater clonal expansion than equally common others.

The specimen was PBMCs. The TCR originated in a woman aged 40 to 55 in good health and CMV-seropositive.

The CDR3, as DNA: TGTGCCAGCAGCTTGAGCGGGAGGAGGCGCACAGATACGCAGTATTTT. Translating gives CASSLSGRRRTDTQYF. This chain uses TRBV13 with TRBJ2-3, with 9 bases matching TRBD2. V lost 3 bases and J lost 1; bases outside the gene matches: 5. Germline V gene lookup returns CDR1 PRHDT and CDR2 FYEKMQ (reference sequence). The length of the CDR3 is 16 residues. The full variable domain, its missing parts supplied by reference TRBV13 and TRBJ2-3, is AAGVIQSPRHLIKEKRETATLKCYPIPRHDTVYWYQQGPGQDPQFLISFYEKMQSDKGSIPDRFSAQQFSDYHSELNMSSLELGDSALYFCASSLSGRRRTDTQYFGPGTRLTVL.